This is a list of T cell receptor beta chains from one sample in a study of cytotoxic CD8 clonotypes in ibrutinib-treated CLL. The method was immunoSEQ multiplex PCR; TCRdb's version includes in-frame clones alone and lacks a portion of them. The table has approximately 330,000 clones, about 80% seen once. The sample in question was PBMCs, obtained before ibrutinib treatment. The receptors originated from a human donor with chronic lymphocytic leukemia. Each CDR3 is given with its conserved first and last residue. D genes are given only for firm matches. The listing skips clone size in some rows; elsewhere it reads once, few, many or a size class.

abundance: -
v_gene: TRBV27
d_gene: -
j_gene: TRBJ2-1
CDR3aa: CASSLSIALSYNEQFF
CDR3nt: TGTGCCAGCAGTTTATCCATAGCTCTCTCCTACAATGAGCAGTTCTTC

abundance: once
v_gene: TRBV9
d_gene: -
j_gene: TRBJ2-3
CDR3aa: CASSVTTFSTDTQYF
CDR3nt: TGTGCCAGCAGCGTAACGACATTTAGCACAGATACGCAGTATTTT

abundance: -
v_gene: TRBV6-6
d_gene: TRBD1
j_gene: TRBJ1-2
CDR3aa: CASSQTGEVYGYTF
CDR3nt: TGTGCCAGCAGTCAGACAGGGGAAGTCTATGGCTACACCTTC

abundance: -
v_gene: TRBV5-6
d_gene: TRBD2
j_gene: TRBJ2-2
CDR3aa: CASSLGLARHTGELFF
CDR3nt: TGTGCCAGCAGCTTGGGACTAGCGAGGCACACCGGGGAGCTGTTTTTT

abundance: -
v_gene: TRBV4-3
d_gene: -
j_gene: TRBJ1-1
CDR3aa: CASSQDGRRTEAFF
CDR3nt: TGCGCCAGCAGCCAAGATGGTAGAAGGACTGAAGCTTTCTTT

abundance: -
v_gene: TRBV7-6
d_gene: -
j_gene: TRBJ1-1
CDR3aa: CASSLTGRTVTEAFF
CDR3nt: TGTGCCAGCAGCTTGACAGGACGAACAGTCACTGAAGCTTTCTTT

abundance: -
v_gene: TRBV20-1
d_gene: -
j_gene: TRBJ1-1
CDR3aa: CSGSLNTEAFF
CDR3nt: TGCAGTGGGTCTCTAAACACTGAAGCTTTCTTT

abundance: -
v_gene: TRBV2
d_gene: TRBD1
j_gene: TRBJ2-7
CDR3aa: CATTTTLPGQGDEQYF
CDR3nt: TGTGCCACCACAACAACCTTACCGGGACAGGGTGACGAGCAGTACTTC

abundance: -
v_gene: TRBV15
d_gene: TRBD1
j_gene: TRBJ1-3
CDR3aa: CATSTTPGQGAKSGNTIYF
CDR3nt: TGTGCCACCAGCACCACACCGGGACAGGGGGCGAAGTCTGGAAACACCATATATTTT

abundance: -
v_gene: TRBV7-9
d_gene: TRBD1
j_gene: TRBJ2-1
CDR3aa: CASSLAQGAYNEQFF
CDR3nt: TGTGCCAGCAGCTTAGCTCAGGGGGCCTACAATGAGCAGTTCTTC

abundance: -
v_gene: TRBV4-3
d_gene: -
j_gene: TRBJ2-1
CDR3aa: CASSQDLVDEQFF
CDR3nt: TGCGCCAGCAGCCAAGACCTAGTGGATGAGCAGTTCTTC

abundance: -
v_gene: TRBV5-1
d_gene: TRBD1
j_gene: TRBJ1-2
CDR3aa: CASSAGQGYGYTF
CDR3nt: TGCGCCAGCAGCGCGGGACAGGGCTATGGCTACACCTTC

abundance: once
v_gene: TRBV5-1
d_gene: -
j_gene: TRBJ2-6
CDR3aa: CASSLLHQGGANVLTF
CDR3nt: TGCGCCAGCAGCTTGCTTCACCAGGGAGGGGCCAACGTCCTGACTTTC

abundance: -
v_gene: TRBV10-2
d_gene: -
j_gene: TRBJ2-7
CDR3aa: CASSDDRQGRF
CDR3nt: TGCGCCAGCAGCGACGACAGGCAGGGAAGGTTC

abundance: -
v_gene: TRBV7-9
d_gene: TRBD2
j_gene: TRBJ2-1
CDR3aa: CASSPTGLATYNEQFF
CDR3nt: TGTGCCAGCAGCCCGACCGGACTAGCGACCTACAATGAGCAGTTCTTC

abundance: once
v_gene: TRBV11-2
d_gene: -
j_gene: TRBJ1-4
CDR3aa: CASSLDLGVYEKLFF
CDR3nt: TGTGCCAGCAGCTTAGATCTAGGGGTTTACGAAAAACTGTTTTTT

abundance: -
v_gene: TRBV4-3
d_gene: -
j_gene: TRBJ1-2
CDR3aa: CASSQAGTDNYGYTF
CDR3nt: TGCGCCAGCAGCCAAGCCGGGACTGATAACTATGGCTACACCTTC

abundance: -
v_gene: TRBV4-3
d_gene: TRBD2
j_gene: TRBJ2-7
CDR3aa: CASSQDGTSGGYEQYF
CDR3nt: TGCGCCAGCAGCCAAGACGGGACTAGCGGAGGATACGAGCAGTACTTC

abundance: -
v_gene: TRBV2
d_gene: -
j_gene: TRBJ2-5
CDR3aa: CASSEARVQETQYF
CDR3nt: TGTGCCAGCAGTGAAGCGCGGGTTCAAGAGACCCAGTACTTC

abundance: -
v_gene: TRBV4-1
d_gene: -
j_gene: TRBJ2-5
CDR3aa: CASSPSESVRQETQYF
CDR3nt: TGCGCCAGCAGCCCAAGTGAATCGGTGAGACAAGAGACCCAGTACTTC

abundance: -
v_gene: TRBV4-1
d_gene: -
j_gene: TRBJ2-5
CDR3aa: CASSQRAGQETQYF
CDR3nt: TGCGCCAGCAGCCAACGGGCGGGCCAAGAGACCCAGTACTTC

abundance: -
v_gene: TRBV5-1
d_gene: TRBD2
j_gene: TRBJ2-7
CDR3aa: CASSLGGAGVYSYEQYF
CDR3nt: TGCGCCAGCAGCTTGGGTGGAGCGGGGGTTTATTCCTACGAGCAGTACTTC

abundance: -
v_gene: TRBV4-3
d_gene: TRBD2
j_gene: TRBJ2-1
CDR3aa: CASSQDYSGRVDEQFF
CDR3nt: TGCGCCAGCAGCCAGGATTATAGCGGGAGGGTCGATGAGCAGTTCTTC

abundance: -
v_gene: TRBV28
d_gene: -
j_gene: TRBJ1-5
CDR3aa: CASSPGLANQPQHF
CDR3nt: TGTGCCAGCAGTCCAGGGTTAGCTAATCAGCCCCAGCATTTT

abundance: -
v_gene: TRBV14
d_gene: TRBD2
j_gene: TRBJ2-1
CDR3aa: CASSQDNSGRSQFF
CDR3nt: TGTGCCAGCAGCCAAGATAATAGCGGGAGGTCTCAGTTCTTC

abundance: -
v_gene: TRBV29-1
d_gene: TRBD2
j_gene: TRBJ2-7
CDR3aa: CSVDKRGGYEQYF
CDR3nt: TGCAGCGTTGATAAGAGGGGAGGGTACGAGCAGTACTTC

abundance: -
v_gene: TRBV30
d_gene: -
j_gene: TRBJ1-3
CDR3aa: CAWSVLRSASGNTIYF
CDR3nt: TGTGCCTGGAGTGTACTCAGGTCCGCCTCTGGAAACACCATATATTTT

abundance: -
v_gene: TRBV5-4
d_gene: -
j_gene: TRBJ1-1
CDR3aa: CASSSPMTDVNTEAFF
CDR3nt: TGTGCCAGCAGCTCACCAATGACAGATGTCAACACTGAAGCTTTCTTT

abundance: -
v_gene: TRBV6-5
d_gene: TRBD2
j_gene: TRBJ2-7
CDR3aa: CASSLSYSGSHEQYF
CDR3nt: TGTGCCAGCAGTTTATCATATAGCGGGAGTCACGAGCAGTACTTC

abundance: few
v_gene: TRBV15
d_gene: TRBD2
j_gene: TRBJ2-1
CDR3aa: CATSRGLAESYNEQFF
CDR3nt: TGTGCCACCAGCAGAGGACTAGCGGAATCCTACAATGAGCAGTTCTTC

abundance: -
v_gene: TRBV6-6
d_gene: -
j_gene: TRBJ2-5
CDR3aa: CASRGDSFQETQYF
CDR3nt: TGTGCCAGCAGAGGAGACAGCTTTCAAGAGACCCAGTACTTC

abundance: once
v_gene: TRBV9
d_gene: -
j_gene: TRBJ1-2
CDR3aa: CASSDPWDSTWGYTF
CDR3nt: TGTGCCAGCAGCGACCCCTGGGACTCCACTTGGGGCTACACCTTC

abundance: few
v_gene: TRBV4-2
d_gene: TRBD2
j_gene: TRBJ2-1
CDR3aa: CASSPIGLAGGSNEQFF
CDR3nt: TGTGCCAGCAGCCCAATCGGACTAGCGGGAGGAAGTAATGAGCAGTTCTTC

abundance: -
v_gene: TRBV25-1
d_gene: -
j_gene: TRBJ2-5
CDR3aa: CASRSGWGETQYF
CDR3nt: TGTGCCAGCAGATCCGGCTGGGGGGAGACCCAGTACTTC

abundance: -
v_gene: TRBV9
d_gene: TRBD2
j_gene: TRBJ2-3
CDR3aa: CASSIRLAEDTQYF
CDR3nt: TGTGCCAGCAGCATCCGACTAGCTGAAGATACGCAGTATTTT

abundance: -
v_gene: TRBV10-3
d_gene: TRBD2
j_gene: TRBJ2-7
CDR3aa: CAISEGGSGSVQYF
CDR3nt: TGTGCCATCAGTGAGGGGGGTAGCGGGAGCGTGCAGTACTTC

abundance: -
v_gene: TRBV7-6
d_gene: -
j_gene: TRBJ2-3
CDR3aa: CASSTQTLAADTQYF
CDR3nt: TGTGCCAGCAGTACTCAGACTCTAGCCGCGGATACGCAGTATTTT

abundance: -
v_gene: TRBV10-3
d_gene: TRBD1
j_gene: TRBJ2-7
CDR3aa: CAISPGQGPHEQYF
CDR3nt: TGTGCCATCAGTCCGGGACAGGGGCCGCACGAGCAGTACTTC

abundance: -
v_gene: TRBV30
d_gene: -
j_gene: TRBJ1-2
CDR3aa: CAWSVAQYGYTF
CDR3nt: TGTGCCTGGAGTGTTGCACAGTATGGCTACACCTTC

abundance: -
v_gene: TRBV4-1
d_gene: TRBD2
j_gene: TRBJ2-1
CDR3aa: CASSQDLRGGPFSYNEQFF
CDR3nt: TGCGCCAGCAGCCAAGATCTTCGGGGGGGGCCCTTCTCCTACAATGAGCAGTTCTTC

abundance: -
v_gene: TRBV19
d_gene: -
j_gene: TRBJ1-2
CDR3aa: CASSPPGGGSGYTF
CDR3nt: TGTGCCAGTAGTCCACCAGGAGGGGGTAGTGGCTACACCTTC

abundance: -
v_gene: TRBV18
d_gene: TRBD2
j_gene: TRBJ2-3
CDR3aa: CASSPLGGSGVNTQYF
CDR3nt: TGTGCCAGCTCACCGCTGGGGGGGAGTGGCGTAAATACGCAGTATTTT

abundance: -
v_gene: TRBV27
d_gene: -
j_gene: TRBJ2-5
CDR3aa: CASSGLGETQYF
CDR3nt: TGTGCCAGCAGTGGACTGGGAGAGACCCAGTACTTC

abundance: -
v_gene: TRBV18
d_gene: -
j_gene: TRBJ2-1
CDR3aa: CASSPQPGGGDSSEQFF
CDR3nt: TGTGCCAGCTCACCTCAACCTGGAGGGGGTGACAGCAGTGAGCAGTTCTTC

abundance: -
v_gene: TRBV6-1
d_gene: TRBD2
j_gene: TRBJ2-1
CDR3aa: CASSETSGFYNEQFF
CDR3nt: TGTGCCAGCAGTGAGACTAGCGGATTCTACAATGAGCAGTTCTTC

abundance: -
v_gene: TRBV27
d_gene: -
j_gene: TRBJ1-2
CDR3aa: CASSPSGLSYGYTF
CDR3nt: TGTGCCAGCAGTCCCTCAGGACTCAGCTATGGCTACACCTTC

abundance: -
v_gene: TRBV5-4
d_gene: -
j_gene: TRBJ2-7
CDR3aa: CASSWDSYEQYF
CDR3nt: TGTGCCAGCAGCTGGGATTCCTACGAGCAGTACTTC

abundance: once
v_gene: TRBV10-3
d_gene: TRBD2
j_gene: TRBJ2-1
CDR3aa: CAIRGTSADNEQFF
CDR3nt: TGTGCCATCAGGGGGACTAGCGCCGACAATGAGCAGTTCTTC

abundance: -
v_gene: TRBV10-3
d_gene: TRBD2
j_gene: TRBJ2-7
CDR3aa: CAISDSGSESYEQYF
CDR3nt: TGTGCCATCAGTGATAGCGGGAGCGAGTCCTACGAGCAGTACTTC

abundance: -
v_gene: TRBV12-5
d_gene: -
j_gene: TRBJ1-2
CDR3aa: CASGLPTFRDHHYTF
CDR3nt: TGTGCTAGTGGGCTCCCCACTTTCCGGGACCATCACTACACCTTC

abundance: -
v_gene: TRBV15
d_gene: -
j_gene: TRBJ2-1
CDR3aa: CATSRVPGTSSYNEQFF
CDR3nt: TGTGCCACCAGCAGAGTTCCCGGAACGAGCTCCTACAATGAGCAGTTCTTC

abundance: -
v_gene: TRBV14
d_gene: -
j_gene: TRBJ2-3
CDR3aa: CASSPRKWDTQYF
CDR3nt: TGTGCCAGCAGCCCGCGAAAATGGGATACGCAGTATTTT

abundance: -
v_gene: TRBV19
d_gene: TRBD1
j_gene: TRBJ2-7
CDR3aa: CASSIRTGASYEQYF
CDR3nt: TGTGCCAGTAGTATAAGGACAGGGGCCTCCTACGAGCAGTACTTC

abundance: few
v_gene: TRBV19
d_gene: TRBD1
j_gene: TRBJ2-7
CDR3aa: CANRDRHHEQYF
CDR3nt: TGTGCCAACCGGGACAGGCACCACGAGCAGTACTTC